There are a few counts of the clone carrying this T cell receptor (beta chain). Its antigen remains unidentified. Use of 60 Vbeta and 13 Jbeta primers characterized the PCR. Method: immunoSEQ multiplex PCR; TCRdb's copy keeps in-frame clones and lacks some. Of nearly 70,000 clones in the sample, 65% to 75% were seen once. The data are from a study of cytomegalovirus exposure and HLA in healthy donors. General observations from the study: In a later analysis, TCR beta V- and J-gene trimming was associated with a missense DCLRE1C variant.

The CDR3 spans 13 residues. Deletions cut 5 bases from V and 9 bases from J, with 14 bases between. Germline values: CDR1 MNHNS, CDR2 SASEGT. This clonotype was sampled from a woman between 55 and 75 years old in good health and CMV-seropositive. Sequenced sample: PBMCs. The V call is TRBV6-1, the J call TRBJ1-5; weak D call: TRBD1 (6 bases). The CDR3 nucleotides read TGTGCCAGCAGTAAACAGGGTAGTGGGCCCCAGCATTTT. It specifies CASSKQGSGPQHF.